Below are 27 T cell receptor beta chains sequenced from a single sample in a study of blood T cells in healthy people across ages. Then a second PCR, running roughly 7 to 11 cycles, was carried out with a sample-barcoded 5' primer and a J-beta primer mix. TCRdb re-called the 5' RACE reads with MiXCR, one entry per CDR3 protein. The data hold 1.5 million to 2 million distinct CDR3 sequences, with roughly 49% observed a single time. The source material was blood. Every receptor here comes from a woman between 40 and 50 years old in good health.

This clonotype was detected a few times. V and J are TRBV6-2 or TRBV6-3 and TRBJ2-7, with D perhaps matching TRBD1 (6 bases). CDR3 size: 15 residues. Germline CDR1 and CDR2: MNHEY and SVGEGT. V was trimmed by 6 bases and J by 9 bases, leaving 24 bases between them. In DNA form, the CDR3 reads TGTGCCAGCAGCCCAGGTGGGACACCAGAAAGAGGGCAGTACTTC. This gives the protein CASSPGGTPERGQYF.

The V call is TRBV11-2, the J call TRBJ2-7; D call uncertain. The CDR3 sequence is 12 residues long. Trimming took off 5 bases at V and 6 bases at J, with 11 bases between the two ends. Germline lookup yields CDR1 SGHAT and CDR2 FQNNGV. CDR3 in DNA: TGTGCCAGCAGCCTCCATCCCCCCGAGCAGTACTTC. It is translated as CASSLHPPEQYF.

This chain uses TRBV13 with TRBJ2-1; 9 nucleotides align to TRBD2. Germline CDR1 reads PRHDT; CDR2 reads FYEKMQ (reference sequence). V lost 3 bases to trimming and J lost 5 bases; unmatched junction nucleotides: 11. The CDR3 is 17 residues long. Written as DNA, the CDR3 is TGTGCCAGCAGCTTTTCCCTGCGGGGGGGCACCAACAATGAGCAGTTCTTC. Protein: CASSFSLRGGTNNEQFF.

The chain employs TRBV27 and TRBJ2-5; 11 nucleotides line up with TRBD2. The J call may be in error: the DNA end matches TRBJ2-7 better. The CDR3 has 15 residues. Germline V gene sequence: CDR1 MNHEY, CDR2 SMNVEV (reference sequence). The CDR3 DNA reads as TGTGCCAGCAGTGCGACTAGCGGGGTGTGGTACGAGCAGTACTTC. It yields the protein CASSATSGVWYEQYF.

This clonotype turned up a few times. The chain carries TRBV2 and TRBJ2-7, with D perhaps matching TRBD2 (6 bases). Trimming stripped 4 bases from V and 10 bases from J, with 11 bases between. Per the germline V gene, CDR1 is SNHLY and CDR2 is FYNNEI. The CDR3 covers 11 residues. The CDR3 coding sequence is TGTGCCAGCAGTGGGACTAAGTCCCAGTACTTC. Protein sequence: CASSGTKSQYF.

This clonotype was observed a handful of times. This chain joins TRBV28 and TRBJ2-7; no definite D call. V was trimmed by 2 bases and J by 3 bases, leaving 8 bases between them. Germline loops: CDR1 MDHEN, CDR2 SYDVKM. The CDR3 runs 13 residues. CDR3 bases: TGTGCCAGCAGTTTAGCCTACCACTACGAGCAGTACTTC. Its protein product is CASSLAYHYEQYF. Full variable domain (outside the CDR3, taken from reference TRBV28 and TRBJ2-7): DVKVTQSSRYLVKRTGEKVFLECVQDMDHENMFWYRQDPGLGLRLIYFSYDVKMKEKGDIPEGYSVSREKKERFSLILESASTNQTSMYLCASSLAYHYEQYFGPGTRLTVT.

The V gene is TRBV11-2, the J gene TRBJ2-2; D gene uncertain. The V and J ends lost 0 bases and 0 bases respectively, with 8 bases between them. The CDR3 consists of 16 residues. Germline-derived CDR1 and CDR2 are SGHAT and FQNNGV. CDR3 nucleotides: TGTGCCAGCAGCTTAGACAGAGTCTCGAACACCGGGGAGCTGTTTTTT. Amino acid sequence: CASSLDRVSNTGELFF. The full variable domain, with the rest looked up from reference TRBV11-2 and TRBJ2-2, is EAGVAQSPRYKIIEKRQSVAFWCNPISGHATLYWYQQILGQGPKLLIQFQNNGVVDDSQLPKDRFSAERLKGVDSTLKIQPAKLEDSAVYLCASSLDRVSNTGELFFGEGSRLTVL.

This chain links TRBV6-2 or TRBV6-3 with TRBJ1-1; D perhaps matches TRBD1 (5 bases). The CDR3 runs to 15 residues. Germline CDR1 is MNHEY and CDR2 is SVGEGT. V lost 6 bases to trimming and J lost 3 bases, with 17 bases between them. In DNA form, the CDR3 reads TGTGCCAGCAGCCCCTCCGGGACCTCTGACACTGAAGCTTTCTTT. The encoded protein is CASSPSGTSDTEAFF.

The count of this clonotype is one. One end of the junction is discordant with germline, which a read error may explain. J is TRBJ2-3 and V is TRBV5-1; D is unclear. CDR3 length equals 12 residues. Germline V gene lookup returns CDR1 SGHRS and CDR2 YFSETQ. In DNA, the CDR3 is TGCGCCAGCAGCTTCCGCACAGCTACGCAGTATTTT. Its protein is CASSFRTATQYF.

This clonotype was seen only a few times. The chain joins TRBV7-2 to TRBJ2-7; TRBD2 agrees at 11 bases. This CDR3 is built from 19 residues. Germline CDR1 is SGHTA and CDR2 is FQGNSA. Trimming cost V 3 bases and J 2 bases; bases outside gene matches: 15. The CDR3 DNA is TGTGCCAGCAGCTTCGTTCCCGTTAGCGGGGGGGGCCCTACCTACGAGCAGTACTTC. Amino acid sequence: CASSFVPVSGGGPTYEQYF.

The V and J genes are TRBV12-3 or TRBV12-4 and TRBJ2-5; 9 bases are shared with TRBD1. The CDR3 is made up of 14 amino acids. The V segment lost 4 bases and the J segment 3 bases; nucleotides outside the gene matches: 3. The CDR3: CASSSGDREETQYF. As DNA, the CDR3 is TGTGCCAGCAGTTCCGGGGACAGGGAAGAGACCCAGTACTTC.

The chain joins TRBV7-2 to TRBJ2-1; no definite D call. This CDR3 is 17 amino acids long. Trimming left V 5 bases short and J 10 bases short, with 27 bases between. Germline V lookup: CDR1 SGHTA, CDR2 FQGNSA. The CDR3 DNA reads as TGTGCCAGCAGCCCCCATAACAGAAAAGGAACACAACAGGAGCAGTTCTTC. Residues: CASSPHNRKGTQQEQFF.

V usage is TRBV7-8 and J usage is TRBJ1-1, with unresolved D. Germline values: CDR1 SGHVS, CDR2 FQNEAQ. V dropped 8 bases and J dropped 4 bases, with 17 bases sitting between them. The CDR3 loop spans 14 amino acids. CDR3 sequence reads: CASGHVGLGTEAFF. The CDR3 bases are TGTGCCAGCGGCCATGTAGGGCTTGGCACTGAAGCTTTCTTT.

This clonotype was counted a few times. The chain employs TRBV29-1 and TRBJ2-3, with 10 bases fitting TRBD2. Germline CDR1 SQVTM, CDR2 ANQGSEA. This CDR3 region has 15 residues. The J segment lost 4 bases and the V segment lost 7 bases, leaving 11 bases of the junction unmatched. CDR3 residues: CSASIAGGYSDTQYF. DNA of the CDR3: TGCAGCGCATCCATAGCGGGGGGTTACTCAGATACGCAGTATTTT.

This clonotype was seen a few times. The chain has TRBV29-1 and TRBJ1-1; 7 positions agree with TRBD1. The germline V gene has CDR1 SQVTM and CDR2 ANQGSEA. Germline trimming cut 6 bases from V and 4 bases from J; bases unmatched to any gene: 8. The CDR3 has 13 residues. Here the CDR3 reads CSVDRVGGTEAFF. The CDR3 DNA is TGCAGCGTCGACAGGGTAGGCGGCACTGAAGCTTTCTTT.

The chain combines TRBV29-1 with TRBJ1-4; TRBD1 matches 9 bases. The CDR3 runs to 13 residues. Germline V lookup: CDR1 SQVTM, CDR2 ANQGSEA. V lost 4 bases, J lost 5 bases, and 2 bases stayed unmatched. CDR3: CSVVGQGNEKLFF. CDR3 nucleotide sequence: TGCAGCGTTGTCGGACAGGGGAATGAAAAACTGTTTTTT.

This sequence joins TRBV4-3 and TRBJ1-2; tentatively, D is TRBD1 (6 bases). The ends were cut back, 0 bases at V and 3 bases at J, with 17 bases in the middle. Looked up from germline, CDR1 is LGHNA and CDR2 is YSLEER. This CDR3 has 17 amino acids. The CDR3 nucleotides read TGCGCCAGCAGCCAAGATCTAGGGACACGGAATCACTATGGCTACACCTTC. Its translation is CASSQDLGTRNHYGYTF.

This clonotype was observed a single time. The rearrangement uses TRBV6-2 or TRBV6-3 and TRBJ2-7; 9 bases map to TRBD2. Unmatched junction bases numbered 12, after V lost 7 bases and J lost 2 bases. Germline V gene lookup returns CDR1 MNHEY and CDR2 SVGEGT. This CDR3 is 16 amino acids long. CDR3 in DNA: TGTGCCAGCACCCGCGCGGCTAGCGGGGTAACCTACGAGCAGTACTTC. This gives the protein CASTRAASGVTYEQYF.

J is TRBJ2-5 and V is TRBV3-1; no clear D. This CDR3 region has 14 residues. Germline CDR1 LGHDT, CDR2 YNNKEL (reference sequence). Trimming pared 2 bases from V and 2 bases from J, leaving 9 bases between. The CDR3 here is CASSQSTPQETQYF. The DNA of the CDR3 is TGTGCCAGCAGCCAATCGACACCTCAAGAGACCCAGTACTTC.

The V call is TRBV3-1, the J call TRBJ2-1; TRBD1 aligns across 8 bases. The CDR3 length is 16 residues. Germline-derived CDR1 and CDR2 are LGHDT and YNNKEL (reference sequence). Germline trimming cut 3 bases from V and 6 bases from J; bases unmatched to any gene: 10. The CDR3 nucleotides are TGTGCCAGCAGCCAGAGGGGGACAGGTAGGAGCAATGAGCAGTTCTTC. It yields the protein CASSQRGTGRSNEQFF.

The gene calls are TRBV4-3 and TRBJ2-5; 7 bases align to TRBD1. This CDR3 has 16 amino acids. Germline trimming cut 0 bases from V and 13 bases from J; bases unmatched to any gene: 17. The germline CDR1 and CDR2 sequences are LGHNA and YSLEER. This CDR3 reads CASSQDPTDRAYERYF. CDR3 DNA: TGCGCCAGCAGCCAAGATCCGACCGACAGGGCCTACGAGCGGTACTTC.

This rearrangement joins TRBV5-1 to TRBJ2-2; no firm D call. The CDR3 covers 14 residues. In germline, CDR1 is SGHRS, CDR2 YFSETQ. Trimming pared 4 bases from V and 7 bases from J, leaving 14 bases between. CDR3 sequence (DNA): TGCGCCAGCAGCCCGGGTATTATAAGCGGGGAGCTGTTTTTT. Protein product: CASSPGIISGELFF.

The chain joins TRBV5-6 to TRBJ2-7; D is uncertain. The germline V gene has CDR1 SGHDT and CDR2 YYEEEE. This CDR3 region has 15 residues. Trimming cost V 2 bases and J 7 bases, with 19 bases left between them. The CDR3 loop reads CASSFLPTPFGEQYF. Here the CDR3 DNA reads TGTGCCAGCAGCTTCCTTCCTACCCCCTTCGGAGAGCAGTACTTC.

The V and J genes are TRBV28 and TRBJ2-5, with 9 bases identical to TRBD2. Germline CDR1 MDHEN, CDR2 SYDVKM. After removal of 6 bases from V and 5 bases from J, the junction contained 13 bases not matched to a gene. CDR3 length: 16 residues. The CDR3 DNA sequence: TGTGCCAGCAGATCCAGCGGGGCTAGCGGGGAGGAGACCCAGTACTTC. Encoded protein: CASRSSGASGEETQYF.

J is TRBJ2-7 and V is TRBV6-2 or TRBV6-3, with 8 nucleotides matching TRBD1. The germline V gene encodes CDR1 MNHEY and CDR2 SVGEGT. The CDR3 contains 16 residues. With 0 bases clipped from V and 6 bases from J, the junction kept 10 bases outside the gene matches. For the CDR3, the DNA is TGTGCCAGCAGTTACTCTTCGTCTCGACAGGGGACCGAGCAGTACTTC. It yields the protein CASSYSSSRQGTEQYF.

The J gene is TRBJ2-5, the V gene TRBV6-2 or TRBV6-3, with unresolved D. Looked up from germline, CDR1 is MNHEY and CDR2 is SVGEGT. V lost 2 bases, J lost 1 base, and 8 bases lay in between. CDR3 length equals 14 residues. The CDR3 spells CASSYVLTQETQYF. CDR3 DNA sequence: TGTGCCAGCAGTTACGTCCTGACCCAAGAGACCCAGTACTTC.

The chain combines TRBV7-2 with TRBJ1-5, with 10 bases identical to TRBD1. The germline gives CDR1 SGHTA, CDR2 FQGNSA. The trim removed 1 base at V and 0 bases at J, leaving 6 bases unmatched. The CDR3 contains 18 residues. The CDR3 DNA follows: TGTGCCAGCAGCTTAGGGACAGGGGGAGCCTATAGCAATCAGCCCCAGCATTTT. It specifies CASSLGTGGAYSNQPQHF.